These T cell receptor beta chains were read from a single sample in a study of identical twins. TCRdb recomputed calls from the 5' RACE reads with MiXCR, one row per CDR3 protein. The table records some 710,000 distinct CDR3 sequences, around 5.7% of them present only once. The sample comprised naive T cells sorted from blood. These receptors were obtained from a man aged 18-30 years in good health. Each CDR3 is given with its conserved first and last residue. The D gene is left open where the match is weak. Where a row states a size, it is once, few, many or the class of an expanded clone; other rows omit it.

v_call,d_call,clone_size,j_call,cdr3_nt,cdr3_aa
TRBV30,TRBD1,NA,TRBJ2-5,TGTGCCTGGAGAGCCCCGGGACAGGCATCGGCGGCCCAGTACTTC,CAWRAPGQASAAQYF
TRBV4-2,NA,few,TRBJ2-7,TGTGCCAGCAGCCCCGAGGACAGCCGCGAGCAGTACTTC,CASSPEDSREQYF
TRBV6-5,NA,many,TRBJ2-3,TGTGCCAGCAGTTACTCCGAGGGGATGAATACGCAGTATTTT,CASSYSEGMNTQYF
TRBV20-1,NA,many,TRBJ2-7,TGCAGTGCTATTAGTACTAGTGGGAATCGGTACGAGCAGTACTTC,CSAISTSGNRYEQYF
TRBV15,TRBD2,NA,TRBJ2-1,TGTGCCACCAGCAGAGGGGGGCGGGAGGCCTACAATGAGCAGTTCTTC,CATSRGGREAYNEQFF
TRBV7-2,TRBD1,NA,TRBJ2-7,TGTGCCAGCAAGACAGGGAACTCCTACGAGCAGTACTTC,CASKTGNSYEQYF
TRBV29-1,NA,many,TRBJ2-1,TGCAGCGTCGGCAGGGACAATGAGCAGTTCTTC,CSVGRDNEQFF
TRBV5-1,NA,few,TRBJ2-3,TGCGCCAGCAGCCACGGGGGTGCGGATACGCAGTATTTT,CASSHGGADTQYF
TRBV10-2,NA,few,TRBJ2-5,TGCGCCAGCAGTGAGCTTCTGATTCGGACTGCGGACAAAGAGACCCAGTACTTC,CASSELLIRTADKETQYF
TRBV20-1,NA,few,TRBJ2-7,TGCAGTGCTAGGGGGGGGGCGCCGGGACACGAGCAGTACTTC,CSARGGAPGHEQYF
TRBV6-1,TRBD1,NA,TRBJ1-4,TGTGCCAGCAGCCCGCTGGGACAGATTGAAAAACTGTTTTTT,CASSPLGQIEKLFF
TRBV20-1,NA,many,TRBJ1-6,TGCAGTGCTAGAAGGGTAACCAGCAATTCACCCCTCCACTTT,CSARRVTSNSPLHF
TRBV7-2,NA,many,TRBJ2-7,TGTGCCAGCAGCTTAGTACATCCTCCAGGGATTTTTCACGAGCAGTACTTC,CASSLVHPPGIFHEQYF
TRBV20-1,TRBD2,few,TRBJ2-7,TGCAGTCCCATGGGGGGGAGAGGGTACGAGCAGTACTTC,CSPMGGRGYEQYF
TRBV6-5,NA,NA,TRBJ2-7,TGTGCCAGCAGTTCTACTGGGCGGCCCGACTACGAGCAGTACTTC,CASSSTGRPDYEQYF
TRBV29-1,TRBD2,many,TRBJ2-3,TGCAGCGTTGAAGCCCCGGGACTAGCGGGAGTTGTAGATACGCAGTATTTT,CSVEAPGLAGVVDTQYF
TRBV4-1,TRBD2,many,TRBJ2-3,TGCGCCAGCAGCCAAGTCACTAGCGGTAGTAGGGATTTT,CASSQVTSGSRDF
TRBV18,TRBD1,few,TRBJ1-1,TGTGCCAGTAGGGGACAGGAACTAATGAACACTGAAGCTTTCTTT,CASRGQELMNTEAFF
TRBV28,NA,many,TRBJ2-5,TGTGCCAGCAGCGATCTTACACACACGCAAGAGACCCAGTACTTC,CASSDLTHTQETQYF
TRBV7-2,TRBD2,NA,TRBJ2-5,TGTGCCAGCAGCCCCCCGGTGGGACTAGCTGAGACCCAGTACTTC,CASSPPVGLAETQYF
TRBV7-6,TRBD2,many,TRBJ2-3,TGTGCCAGCAGCCAACGAGCCGGGACTAGCGGGAGCACAGATACGCAGTATTTT,CASSQRAGTSGSTDTQYF
TRBV20-1,TRBD1,NA,TRBJ1-2,TGCAGTGCGGAACAGGGGGTAAACTATGGCTACACCTTC,CSAEQGVNYGYTF
TRBV12-3/TRBV12-4,TRBD1,many,TRBJ1-3,TGTGCCAGCAGTTTCCCGCCAATCGGGACAGGGGTCGGAAACACCATATATTTT,CASSFPPIGTGVGNTIYF
TRBV10-3,TRBD1,many,TRBJ2-2,TGTGCCATCAGTGGTACCGGGACAGGGGCTCGTACCGGGGAGCTGTTTTTT,CAISGTGTGARTGELFF
TRBV24-1,TRBD1,NA,TRBJ1-5,TGTGCCACCACCATGGACAGGGGGCATCAGCCCCAGCATTTT,CATTMDRGHQPQHF
TRBV28,NA,NA,TRBJ2-5,TGTGCCACCGCCGACAGGCCGGTCCAAGAGACCCAGTACTTC,CATADRPVQETQYF
TRBV12-3/TRBV12-4,NA,few,TRBJ1-2,TGTGCCAGCAGACTAGGTGGGGACAACTATGGCTACACCTTC,CASRLGGDNYGYTF
TRBV27,TRBD2,few,TRBJ2-7,TGTGCCAGCAGTTCACTAGCGGGAGGCCTCTACGAGCAGTACTTC,CASSSLAGGLYEQYF
TRBV7-2,NA,many,TRBJ1-2,TGTGCCAGCAGCTTGGGCCCGGGGGAGTGGTTAGAGGGCTACACCTTC,CASSLGPGEWLEGYTF
TRBV12-3/TRBV12-4,NA,many,TRBJ1-2,TGTGCCAGCAGTTACCTTCTCCGCGATGGCTACACCTTC,CASSYLLRDGYTF
TRBV28,NA,many,TRBJ2-3,TGTGCCAGCACCTATAGCGGAAACACAGATACGCAGTATTTT,CASTYSGNTDTQYF
TRBV20-1,TRBD2,NA,TRBJ2-3,TGCAGTGCCACCCGACTAGCGGCAAACACAGATACGCAGTATTTT,CSATRLAANTDTQYF
TRBV3-1,TRBD2,few,TRBJ2-7,TGTGCCAGCAGCCAACGACTAGCGCCTTACGAGCAGTACTTC,CASSQRLAPYEQYF
TRBV5-1,NA,many,TRBJ1-1,TGCGCCAGCAGCTTTGTTGTTGGTGTTGAAGCTTTCTTT,CASSFVVGVEAFF
TRBV12-3/TRBV12-4,NA,few,TRBJ2-2,TGTGCCAGCACCCAGGACAGGAACACCGGGGAGCTGTTTTTT,CASTQDRNTGELFF
TRBV7-2,NA,few,TRBJ2-1,TGTGCCAGCAGCCCAGGCGTCTCCGAATACAATGAGCAGTTCTTC,CASSPGVSEYNEQFF
TRBV27,TRBD1,NA,TRBJ2-1,TGTGCCAGCAGTACCGGGACAGGGGCTCTGAATGAGCTGTTCTTC,CASSTGTGALNELFF
TRBV5-6,NA,many,TRBJ1-1,TGTGCCAGCAGCGGTGGGGTGGCCCCTGGGGCCACTGAAGCTTTCTTT,CASSGGVAPGATEAFF
TRBV7-9,TRBD2,NA,TRBJ2-1,TGTGCCAGCAGCTCCGATAGCGGGAGAAGGAATGAGCAGTTCTTC,CASSSDSGRRNEQFF
TRBV27,NA,few,TRBJ2-5,TGTGCCAGCAGTTTCCAAGCCCCGGGACGGAGTAAAGAGACCCAGTACTTC,CASSFQAPGRSKETQYF
TRBV27,NA,NA,TRBJ1-5,TGTGCCAGCAGCGTCTCGGGCAATCAGCCCCAGCATTTT,CASSVSGNQPQHF
TRBV29-1,TRBD2,many,TRBJ2-3,TGCAGCGAACGTAGCGGGAGCAGTAAGGATACGCAGTATTTT,CSERSGSSKDTQYF
TRBV20-1,NA,few,TRBJ2-1,TGCAGTGCTAGAGCCGACCCCTACAATGAGCAGTTCTTC,CSARADPYNEQFF
TRBV5-5,NA,many,TRBJ1-5,TGTGCCAGCAGCTTGGTACAGGGTGTCCAGCCCCAGCATTTT,CASSLVQGVQPQHF
TRBV15,NA,NA,TRBJ2-6,TGTGCCACCAGCAGAGGCGAACAGGGCATATCTGGGGCCAACGTCCTGACTTTC,CATSRGEQGISGANVLTF
TRBV29-1,TRBD2,many,TRBJ2-3,TGCAGCTCCCGAGCGGGAGGGCCAGGAGATACGCAGTATTTT,CSSRAGGPGDTQYF
TRBV29-1,TRBD2,many,TRBJ2-5,TGCAGCGTTGACGGTGACCGACTAGCGGGAGGCATAGAGACCCAGTACTTC,CSVDGDRLAGGIETQYF
TRBV27,TRBD1,many,TRBJ2-1,TGTGCCAGCAACACCGGACAGGGATCCTACAATGAGCAGTTCTTC,CASNTGQGSYNEQFF
TRBV28,NA,few,TRBJ2-5,TGTGCCAGCAGCCTACCGGGCCTAGGAGAGGAGACCCAGTACTTC,CASSLPGLGEETQYF
TRBV6-2/TRBV6-3,TRBD1,many,TRBJ1-2,TGTGCCAGCTGGGGACAGGGGGCGAACTATGGCTACACCTTC,CASWGQGANYGYTF
TRBV18,NA,NA,TRBJ1-3,TGTGCCAGCTCAGGAGGGAATTCTGGAAACACCATATATTTT,CASSGGNSGNTIYF